The 27 T cell receptor beta chains reported below all come from one sample, sequenced in a study of shared clonotypes between healthy human individuals. The assay was immunoSEQ multiplex PCR, and TCRdb's table has in-frame clones only and misses some. The repertoire holds around 530,000 clones, with around 80% as singletons. The source material was PBMCs. Receptor source: a woman aged 40 to 55 in good health. Some clones in this sample may be carry-over from other donors' samples.

As concerns this clone: The junction shows a germline mismatch at one end, possibly a read error. V gene TRBV5-4 combines with J gene TRBJ2-7; 11 bases align to TRBD2. The CDR3 is 16 amino acids. Germline loops: CDR1 SGHNT, CDR2 YYREEE (reference sequence). The CDR3 sequence: CASSPIGIAGGHEQHF. CDR3 nucleotide sequence: TGTGCCAGCAGCCCCATTGGGATAGCGGGAGGGCACGAGCAGCACTTC.

For this clone: A much larger clone lies one base from this, so it may be a read error. This specimen includes other DNA sequences encoding the same CDR3. The chain is built from TRBV10-3 and TRBJ1-3; D unclear. From germline, CDR1 is ENHRY and CDR2 SYGVKD. V was trimmed by 10 bases and J by 3 bases, leaving 19 bases between them. The CDR3 consists of 15 residues. CDR3 sequence reads: CATRDNPGSGNTIYF. The CDR3, as DNA: TGTGCCACGCGAGACAACCCGGGGAGTGGAAACACCATATATTTT.

The chain links TRBV18 to TRBJ2-2; 13 bases match TRBD2. V lost 2 bases to trimming and J lost 4 bases; unmatched junction nucleotides: 1. The CDR3 consists of 16 residues. Germline lookup yields CDR1 KGHSH and CDR2 LQKENI. In DNA form, the CDR3 reads TGTGCCAGCTCACCAGGACTAGCGGGAGTCACCGGGGAGCTGTTTTTT. Amino acids: CASSPGLAGVTGELFF.

This clone was recorded only once. The chain recombines TRBV19 with TRBJ2-2; the D is unclear. CDR1 LNHDA and CDR2 SQIVND come from the germline V gene (reference sequence). The V gene lost 5 bases and the J gene lost 6 bases, with 19 bases spanning the gap. CDR3 size: 16 residues. The chain's CDR3 is CASSPHPRRSAGELFF. The CDR3 nucleotides read TGTGCCAGTAGTCCTCACCCCCGGAGATCGGCCGGGGAGCTGTTTTTT.

Remarks on this clone: Compared with germline, one end of the junction differs, possibly owing to a read error. V usage is TRBV7-7 and J usage is TRBJ2-1, with 8 bases that match TRBD1. CDR3 size: 15 residues. CDR1 is SSHAT, CDR2 FNYEAQ, per germline (reference sequence). The CDR3 nucleotides are TGTGCTAGCAGCCCCCGGACAGGGATTTGGAATGAGCAGTTCTTC. Protein: CASSPRTGIWNEQFF. The complete variable domain, with remaining parts taken from reference TRBV7-7 and TRBJ2-1, reads GAGVSQSPRYKVTKRGQDVTLRCDPISSHATLYWYQQALGQGPEFLTYFNYEAQPDKSGLPSDRFSAERPEGSISTLTIQRTEQRDSAMYRCASSPRTGIWNEQFFGPGTRLTVL.

This clone was detected once. This chain joins TRBV28 and TRBJ2-3; 10 bases agree with TRBD2. Germline CDR1 is MDHEN and CDR2 is SYDVKM. J was trimmed by 5 bases and V by 3 bases; bases with no gene match: 5. The CDR3 sequence is 15 residues long. CDR3 nucleotide sequence: TGTGCCAGCAGTTTCGGGGGACTAGCGAGAGATACGCAGTATTTT. It translates to CASSFGGLARDTQYF.

The chain employs TRBV4-3 and TRBJ1-3, with no clear D. The CDR3 extends over 16 amino acids. Germline V gives CDR1 LGHNA, CDR2 YSLEER. Deletions cut 3 bases from V and 4 bases from J, with 16 bases between. The DNA for the CDR3 is TGCGCCAGCAGCCATTCTACCCGGCGATCCGGAAACACCATATATTTT. Encoded protein: CASSHSTRRSGNTIYF.

This clone was found a few times. The chain recombines TRBV7-3 with TRBJ2-3; 8 bases line up with TRBD2. With V trimmed by 1 base and J by 1 base, 4 bases remained unmatched. This CDR3 comprises 16 residues. CDR1 is SGHTA, CDR2 FQGTGA, per germline. The CDR3 nucleotides are TGTGCCAGCAGCTTAAGCGCGGGAGGCGGCACAGATACGCAGTATTTT. Protein sequence: CASSLSAGGGTDTQYF.

The chain combines TRBV19 with TRBJ2-2; 9 nucleotides align to TRBD2. J was trimmed by 12 bases and V by 1 base; bases with no gene match: 6. Germline V gives CDR1 LNHDA, CDR2 SQIVND (reference sequence). The CDR3 covers 14 residues. The CDR3 loop reads CASSIGGGTSQLFF. In nucleotides, the CDR3 is TGTGCCAGTAGTATAGGAGGGGGGACTAGCCAGCTGTTTTTT.

Only a few counts were recorded for this clone. The chain joins TRBV6-5 to TRBJ1-2; D remains ambiguous. Trimming left V 0 bases short and J 2 bases short, with 13 bases between. Germline-derived CDR1 and CDR2 are MNHEY and SVGAGI. The CDR3 spans 16 residues. CDR3: CASSYSFAWRNYGYTF. The CDR3 DNA is TGTGCCAGCAGTTACTCGTTCGCCTGGCGGAACTATGGCTACACCTTC.

The rearrangement joins TRBV11-2 to TRBJ1-2; a possible D gene is TRBD1 (5 bases). The length of the CDR3 is 13 residues. In germline, CDR1 is SGHAT, CDR2 FQNNGV. V dropped 5 bases and J dropped 5 bases, with 12 bases sitting between them. CDR3 sequence reads: CASSPSRAYGYTF. In DNA, the CDR3 is TGTGCCAGCAGCCCCTCCAGGGCGTATGGCTACACCTTC. Together with reference TRBV11-2 and TRBJ1-2, the CDR3 gives the full variable domain: EAGVAQSPRYKIIEKRQSVAFWCNPISGHATLYWYQQILGQGPKLLIQFQNNGVVDDSQLPKDRFSAERLKGVDSTLKIQPAKLEDSAVYLCASSPSRAYGYTFGSGTRLTVV.

The J gene is TRBJ2-1, the V gene TRBV28; D is ambiguous. The CDR3 has 13 amino acids. CDR1 is MDHEN, CDR2 SYDVKM, per germline. V dropped 5 bases and J dropped 5 bases, with 10 bases sitting between them. CDR3 protein: CASSPSRDNEQFF. In DNA form, the CDR3 reads TGTGCCAGCAGTCCCAGCCGGGACAATGAGCAGTTCTTC.

A remark on this clone: Only one base separates this from a far larger clonotype, so it likely reflects a read error. Different DNA sequences within this sample yield the same CDR3. The chain uses TRBV5-1 and TRBJ1-1; a weak D match, TRBD1 (5 bases). The CDR3 contains 19 residues. The germline V gene encodes CDR1 SGHRS and CDR2 YFSETQ. Trimming took off 2 bases at V and 0 bases at J, with 23 bases between the two ends. As DNA, the CDR3 is TGCGCCAGCAGCTTCTGGCCGGGAGACTCGACAGATCTGAACACTGAAGCTTTCTTT. This codes for CASSFWPGDSTDLNTEAFF.

The V and J genes are TRBV5-4 and TRBJ2-7, with D possibly TRBD1 on 6 matching bases. CDR1 is SGHNT, CDR2 YYREEE, per germline (reference sequence). V was cut by 2 bases and J by 6 bases, with 9 bases left in between. The CDR3 is made up of 12 amino acids. The CDR3 is CASSLTGIEQYF. CDR3 bases: TGTGCCAGCAGCTTAACAGGGATCGAGCAGTACTTC.

The V gene is TRBV7-7, the J gene TRBJ2-5; D tentatively reads TRBD1 or TRBD2 (5 bases each). The CDR3 is 13 residues long. Germline V lookup: CDR1 SSHAT, CDR2 FNYEAQ (reference sequence). The V end was cut by 8 bases, the J end by 5 bases, with 15 bases between. The CDR3 sequence: CASGLGVRETQYF. CDR3 bases: TGTGCCAGCGGATTGGGGGTCCGGGAGACCCAGTACTTC.

This clone was seen once. This chain's CDR3 is CASSYSTVGRSYEQYF. The CDR3 bases are TGTGCCAGCAGTTACTCGACAGTAGGACGGTCCTACGAGCAGTACTTC. This chain links TRBV6-5 with TRBJ2-7, with D possibly matching TRBD1 (5 bases). The CDR3 spans 16 residues. Trimming took off 0 bases at V and 1 base at J, with 13 bases between the two ends. The germline CDR1 and CDR2 sequences are MNHEY and SVGAGI.

The V and J genes are TRBV6-6 and TRBJ1-4; D call uncertain. The germline V gene encodes CDR1 MNHNY and CDR2 SVGAGI (reference sequence). The CDR3 runs to 13 residues. V dropped 6 bases and J dropped 7 bases, with 12 bases sitting between them. CDR3 DNA sequence: TGTGCCAGCAGCACGGAGCCAGGTGAAAAACTGTTTTTT. Its translation is CASSTEPGEKLFF.

This chain uses TRBV7-9 with TRBJ2-1, with D maybe TRBD1 (5 bases). CDR3 length equals 15 residues. Per germline, CDR1 SEHNR and CDR2 FQNEAQ (reference sequence). V was trimmed by 1 base and J by 5 bases, leaving 12 bases between them. The CDR3 region is CASSLGMDTNNEQFF. The CDR3 region has the DNA TGTGCCAGCAGCTTAGGAATGGACACCAACAATGAGCAGTTCTTC. Looking up the rest from reference TRBV7-9 and TRBJ2-1 gives the full variable domain: DTGVSQNPRHKITKRGQNVTFRCDPISEHNRLYWYRQTLGQGPEFLTYFQNEAQLEKSRLLSDRFSAERPKGSFSTLEIQRTEQGDSAMYLCASSLGMDTNNEQFFGPGTRLTVL.

This chain joins TRBV18 and TRBJ1-4; D not resolved. V lost 3 bases and J lost 5, with 10 bases in between. This CDR3 contains 14 residues. The germline V gene encodes CDR1 KGHSH and CDR2 LQKENI. CDR3 bases: TGTGCCAGCTCACCGGACCTAAGCAATGAAAAACTGTTTTTT. Amino acid sequence: CASSPDLSNEKLFF.

The chain carries TRBV28 and TRBJ1-2, with 10 bases matching TRBD1. The CDR3 extends over 14 amino acids. CDR1 and CDR2 from the germline V gene are MDHEN and SYDVKM. V trimming: 6 bases; J trimming: 5 bases; junction bases outside the gene matches: 6. CDR3 region: CASSRDRGPYGYTF. The CDR3 DNA is TGTGCCAGCAGCCGAGACAGGGGGCCTTATGGCTACACCTTC.

V is TRBV7-2 and J is TRBJ1-1, with D possibly TRBD1 on 6 matching bases. Trimming left V 5 bases short and J 5 bases short, with 15 bases between. The CDR3 is 14 amino acids. Germline CDR1 is SGHTA and CDR2 is FQGNSA. Here the CDR3 reads CASSALQGLTEAFF. The CDR3, as DNA: TGTGCCAGCAGCGCGCTACAGGGTCTAACTGAAGCTTTCTTT.

The rearrangement joins TRBV28 to TRBJ2-6; D ambiguous. Germline assignment: CDR1 MDHEN and CDR2 SYDVKM. There are 16 residues in the CDR3. Trimming took 4 bases from V and 0 from J, leaving 10 bases between them. CDR3 sequence reads: CASSSTGISGANVLTF. In nucleotides, the CDR3 is TGTGCCAGCAGTTCCACTGGGATCTCTGGGGCCAACGTCCTGACTTTC.

The chain uses TRBV5-8 and TRBJ2-3; 8 positions match TRBD1. Germline V gene lookup returns CDR1 SGHTS and CDR2 YDEGEE. CDR3 length equals 16 residues. V was pared by 4 bases and J by 2 bases, with 9 bases of the junction left unmatched. CDR3 DNA: TGTGCCAGCAGCCCGGGGACAGGCCTAAACACAGATACGCAGTATTTT. Translating gives CASSPGTGLNTDTQYF.

In its sample, this clone was seen a few times. V usage is TRBV4-1 and J usage is TRBJ1-1; possible D gene TRBD1, 5 bases. Germline-derived CDR1 and CDR2 are MGHRA and YSYEKL. The CDR3 runs 13 residues. V was pared by 4 bases and J by 9 bases, with 15 bases between. The CDR3 reads CASSLPGGGKAFF. DNA of the CDR3: TGCGCCAGCAGCCTCCCGGGGGGGGGAAAAGCTTTCTTT.

The rearrangement links TRBV9 to TRBJ1-5; D not certain. The V end was cut by 0 bases, the J end by 5 bases, with 9 bases between. CDR3 length equals 14 residues. Germline CDR1 reads SGDLS; CDR2 reads YYNGEE. This CDR3 is CASSVGLHDQPQHF. CDR3 coding DNA: TGTGCCAGCAGCGTAGGGCTCCACGATCAGCCCCAGCATTTT.

This clone has at least ten counts. The identical CDR3 is also encoded by other nucleotide sequences in the sample. The chain uses TRBV9 and TRBJ2-1; 8 bases align to TRBD2. There are 15 residues in the CDR3. Trimming cost V 0 bases and J 7 bases; bases outside gene matches: 6. The V gene's germline CDR1 is SGDLS and CDR2 YYNGEE. The CDR3, as DNA: TGTGCCAGCAGCGTAGAGGGGACTAGAGGGAATGAGCAGTTCTTC. Its protein is CASSVEGTRGNEQFF.

This sequence joins TRBV30 and TRBJ2-2, with 12 bases lining up with TRBD2. Germline CDR1 GTSNPN, CDR2 SVGIG (reference sequence). This CDR3 has 18 residues. J was trimmed by 5 bases and V by 3 bases; bases with no gene match: 13. This chain's CDR3 is CAWRSGLAGLLGTGELFF. DNA of the CDR3: TGTGCCTGGAGAAGTGGACTAGCGGGATTATTGGGGACCGGGGAGCTGTTTTTT.